Below, 12 T cell receptor beta chains from the same sample are listed, as sequenced in a study of blood T cell repertoires in COVID-19. Repertoires were generated with immunoSEQ multiplex PCR, while TCRdb's copy carries only in-frame clones and drops some. The top ten hold more than 5% of the sample, which has more than 80,000 clones, about 79% seen once. The sequenced sample consisted of peripheral blood. These receptors came from an elderly man with COVID-19, enrolled during active disease.

This chain joins TRBV5-1 and TRBJ1-2; D not resolved. Germline CDR1 and CDR2: SGHRS and YFSETQ. V was cut by 0 bases and J by 1 base, with 10 bases left in between. The CDR3 contains 15 residues. As DNA, the CDR3 is TGCGCCAGCAGCTTGGGAGGTGTGGATAACTATGGCTACACCTTC. Translation: CASSLGGVDNYGYTF.

The J gene is TRBJ1-3, the V gene TRBV6-5, with a possible D match to TRBD1 (5 bases). V dropped 9 bases and J dropped 0 bases, with 12 bases sitting between them. The CDR3 sequence is 14 residues long. Germline loops: CDR1 MNHEY, CDR2 SVGAGI. CDR3 sequence reads: CASSQASSGNTIYF. The CDR3 region has the DNA TGTGCCAGTTCACAGGCTAGCTCTGGAAACACCATATATTTT.

This sequence joins TRBV6-5 and TRBJ2-3; D call uncertain. Between the trimmed V and J ends, which lost 4 bases and 9 bases, there was a span of 14 bases. The CDR3 spans 13 residues. The germline V gene has CDR1 MNHEY and CDR2 SVGAGI. CDR3 amino acids: CASSSRFGETQYF. The DNA of the CDR3 is TGTGCCAGCAGTTCCCGATTCGGAGAAACGCAGTATTTT.

The chain links TRBV28 to TRBJ2-7, with D possibly being TRBD2 (6 bases). The germline V and J ends were trimmed by 2 bases and 3 bases, with 11 bases remaining between them. CDR3 length: 14 amino acids. CDR1 and CDR2 from the germline V gene are MDHEN and SYDVKM. CDR3 bases: TGTGCCAGCAGTTTAGCGGGATCAAACTACGAGCAGTACTTC. It is translated as CASSLAGSNYEQYF. The variable domain in full, completed from reference TRBV28 and TRBJ2-7, reads DVKVTQSSRYLVKRTGEKVFLECVQDMDHENMFWYRQDPGLGLRLIYFSYDVKMKEKGDIPEGYSVSREKKERFSLILESASTNQTSMYLCASSLAGSNYEQYFGPGTRLTVT.

The chain has TRBV13 and TRBJ2-5, with 15 bases aligning to TRBD2. The J call is uncertain, as TRBJ2-7 better fits the DNA end. Germline CDR1 is PRHDT and CDR2 is FYEKMQ (reference sequence). There are 16 residues in the CDR3. The CDR3 spells CASSPGLAGGLYEQYF. Written as DNA, the CDR3 is TGTGCCAGCAGCCCGGGACTAGCGGGAGGCCTCTACGAGCAGTACTTC.

The V call is TRBV9, the J call TRBJ1-6; no definite D call. This CDR3 has 12 amino acids. The germline CDR1 and CDR2 sequences are SGDLS and YYNGEE. Trimming removed 4 bases from V and 11 bases from J, with 10 bases in between. CDR3 in DNA: TGTGCCAGCAGCCCCAAAACACCACCCCTCCACTTT. It encodes CASSPKTPPLHF. Complete variable domain (other parts from reference TRBV9 and TRBJ1-6): DSGVTQTPKHLITATGQRVTLRCSPRSGDLSVYWYQQSLDQGLQFLIQYYNGEERAKGNILERFSAQQFPDLHSELNLSSLELGDSALYFCASSPKTPPLHFGNGTRLTVT.

This chain joins TRBV9 and TRBJ1-2; D not certain. The CDR3 is 16 residues long. Germline values: CDR1 SGDLS, CDR2 YYNGEE. With 0 bases removed from V and 8 bases from J, the gap between germline ends came to 20 bases. CDR3: CASSVADNWGEGGYTF. The CDR3 nucleotides read TGTGCCAGCAGCGTAGCCGACAACTGGGGTGAGGGCGGCTACACCTTC.

The V gene is TRBV5-1, the J gene TRBJ1-6, with 10 bases identical to TRBD1. Germline CDR1 reads SGHRS; CDR2 reads YFSETQ. This CDR3 has 15 amino acids. V trimming: 2 bases; J trimming: 7 bases; junction bases outside the gene matches: 3. The CDR3 region is CASSLLGQGNSPLHF. DNA for the CDR3: TGCGCCAGCAGCTTATTGGGACAGGGGAATTCACCCCTCCACTTT.

V and J are TRBV28 and TRBJ1-5, with 7 positions matching TRBD1. CDR3 size: 16 residues. V was clipped by 7 bases and J by 0 bases; unmatched bases: 9. CDR1 and CDR2 (germline): MDHEN, SYDVKM. The DNA of the CDR3 is TGTGCCAGCACCTACATAGGGGGCTATAGCAATCAGCCCCAGCATTTT. Its protein is CASTYIGGYSNQPQHF.

This clone was detected a few times. This rearrangement joins TRBV6-6 to TRBJ1-1; a weak D match, TRBD1 (5 bases). This CDR3 is built from 14 residues. V was pared by 5 bases and J by 11 bases, with 21 bases between. The germline V gene has CDR1 MNHNY and CDR2 SVGAGI (reference sequence). The CDR3 nucleotides read TGTGCCAGCAGTCCCCTGGGGGGTAGTAATTTGGCTTTCTTT. The encoded protein is CASSPLGGSNLAFF.

The chain links TRBV7-2 to TRBJ2-4; no clear D gene. This CDR3 has 13 amino acids. Per germline, CDR1 SGHTA and CDR2 FQGNSA. The V gene lost 0 bases and the J gene lost 4 bases, with 4 bases spanning the gap. In DNA, the CDR3 is TGTGCCAGCAGCTTAGCCCAGAAAAACATTCAGTACTTC. Translated, it gives CASSLAQKNIQYF.

This clone was counted a single time. The chain couples TRBV28 to TRBJ1-5, with 7 bases aligning to TRBD1. The CDR3 has 13 residues. V trimming: 6 bases; J trimming: 7 bases; junction bases outside the gene matches: 6. The germline V gene encodes CDR1 MDHEN and CDR2 SYDVKM. The CDR3 nucleotides are TGTGCCAGCAGCTCGACAGGGTCACAGCCCCAGCATTTT. This sequence encodes CASSSTGSQPQHF.